A selection of T cell receptor beta chains follows, all from one sample in a study of control samples from healthy donors and cancer patients. Produced via immunoSEQ multiplex PCR; TCRdb's table is partial and in-frame only. The repertoire has under 100,000 clones, 88% of them found once; the top ten carry about an eighth. The sequencing input was blood. These TCRs come from a woman between 65 and 79 years old in good health. The CDR3 runs from the conserved cysteine through the conserved F or W. D genes are given only for firm matches. A clone size is listed for some rows: how often the clone was seen (once, few, many), or a class if it is expanded.

TRBJ1-5 | . | 17 | TRBV21-1 | . | TGTGCCAGCTGGGGGGACCGGGGGCTAGGGGGCAATCAGCCCCAGCATTTT | CASWGDRGLGGNQPQHF
TRBJ2-3 | . | 15 | TRBV6-4 | . | TGTGCCAGCAGTGACTCGTCTGGGACCTCGCGAACGCAGTATTTT | CASSDSSGTSRTQYF
TRBJ1-1 | TRBD1 | 14 | TRBV10-3 | . | TGTGCCATCAGCCAGGGGGCAGAGAACACTGAAGCTTTCTTT | CAISQGAENTEAFF
TRBJ1-1 | TRBD1 | 16 | TRBV5-1 | . | TGCGCCAGCAGCTTGGACGGGACAGCGATGAACACTGAAGCTTTCTTT | CASSLDGTAMNTEAFF
TRBJ1-5 | TRBD1 | 13 | TRBV25-1 | . | TGTGACAACCGGGACAGGGGAAATCAGCCCCAGCATTTT | CDNRDRGNQPQHF
TRBJ1-1 | . | 16 | TRBV3-1/TRBV3-2 | . | TGTGCCAGCAGCCAAGATAGTTCATGGCGGCTCACTGAAGCTTTCTTT | CASSQDSSWRLTEAFF
TRBJ1-2 | . | 11 | TRBV10-3 | . | TGTGCCATCAGGGATTCGGGGGCGGACACCTTC | CAIRDSGADTF
TRBJ1-6 | . | 17 | TRBV7-9 | . | TGTGCCAGCAGCCCCCTGTGGGGGAGCTCCTATAATTCACCCCTCCACTTT | CASSPLWGSSYNSPLHF
TRBJ1-5 | . | 15 | TRBV30 | . | TGTGCCTGGAGGCCGCGGGGCCTTAGCAATCAGCCCCAGCATTTT | CAWRPRGLSNQPQHF
TRBJ2-7 | . | 13 | TRBV5-1 | . | TGCGCCAGCAGCTGGGCCCCAGACTACGAGCAGTACTTC | CASSWAPDYEQYF
TRBJ1-1 | TRBD1 | 15 | TRBV25-1 | . | TGTGCCAGCAGTGATTCGAGGACAGGCCACACTGAAGCTTTCTTT | CASSDSRTGHTEAFF
TRBJ1-5 | . | 14 | TRBV7-9 | . | TGTGCCAGCAGCTCCTCAGATCTAAATCAGCCCCAGCATTTT | CASSSSDLNQPQHF
TRBJ1-3 | TRBD1 | 14 | TRBV29-1 | few | TGCAGCGTTGGGGACAGGGGAACTGGAAACACCATATATTTT | CSVGDRGTGNTIYF
TRBJ2-5 | . | 14 | TRBV18 | . | TGTGCCAGCTCACCGTTTGGCAGCCAAGAGACCCAGTACTTC | CASSPFGSQETQYF
TRBJ2-3 | . | 15 | TRBV19 | . | TGTGCCAGTAGTCCCATGGGGGGTCGAACAGATACGCAGTATTTT | CASSPMGGRTDTQYF
TRBJ2-7 | . | 12 | TRBV28 | . | TGTGCCAGCAGTTCGACCGTCCACGAGCAGTACTTC | CASSSTVHEQYF
TRBJ1-1 | . | 13 | TRBV10-2 | . | TGCGCCAGCGGAGGTGGGGGCTACACTGAAGCTTTCTTT | CASGGGGYTEAFF
TRBJ2-3 | . | 10 | TRBV20-1 | . | TGCAGTGCTTCCACAGATACGCAGTATTTT | CSASTDTQYF
TRBJ1-1 | . | 13 | TRBV29-1 | . | TGCAGCGTCGCTATGGACACCTGGGGGGAAGCTTTCTTT | CSVAMDTWGEAFF
TRBJ2-7 | . | 12 | TRBV6-9 | . | TGTGCCAGCAGCCTCAAGGGGTACGAGCAGTACTTC | CASSLKGYEQYF
TRBJ2-3 | . | 14 | TRBV7-7 | . | TGTGCTAGCAGCTTGGGAGGAGGGGTAGATACGCAGTATTTT | CASSLGGGVDTQYF
TRBJ2-3 | . | 13 | TRBV12-3/TRBV12-4 | . | TGTGCCAGCAATCCCAGGGCCACAGATACGCAGTATTTT | CASNPRATDTQYF
TRBJ2-7 | TRBD1 | 16 | TRBV5-1 | . | TGCGCCAGCAGCTTGGAGGTTAAGGGGGCCCTGAGTGAGCAGTACTTC | CASSLEVKGALSEQYF
TRBJ1-4 | . | 15 | TRBV5-4 | . | TGTGCCAGCAGCGTCTCGGGACTGATGGATGAAAAACTGTTTTTT | CASSVSGLMDEKLFF
TRBJ2-3 | . | 14 | TRBV11-2 | . | TGTGCCAGCAGCCCCCTGTCCGGCACAGATACGCAGTATTTT | CASSPLSGTDTQYF
TRBJ1-5 | . | 17 | TRBV4-3 | . | TGCGCCAGCAGCCAAGATCTAGGTGGAGGGGTCGGTCAGCCCCAGCATTTT | CASSQDLGGGVGQPQHF
TRBJ2-1 | . | 16 | TRBV5-1 | . | TGCGCCAGCAGCAAGGGACAAGTCCAATCCTACAATGAGCAGTTCTTC | CASSKGQVQSYNEQFF
TRBJ2-7 | . | 16 | TRBV2 | . | TGTGCCAGCAACAGAGAGGTTCTCCAGGGAACCTACGAGCAGTACTTC | CASNREVLQGTYEQYF
TRBJ2-3 | . | 13 | TRBV19 | . | TGTGCCAGTAGTATGCCCCCCGAAGATACGCAGTATTTT | CASSMPPEDTQYF
TRBJ2-1 | TRBD1 | 16 | TRBV5-6 | . | TGTGCCAGCAGCCGTGACAGGGGTGAGACCTACAATGAGCAGTTCTTC | CASSRDRGETYNEQFF
TRBJ1-2 | TRBD1 | 14 | TRBV5-1 | once | TGCGCCAGCAGCATGGACAGGGGACTCTATGGCTACACCTTC | CASSMDRGLYGYTF
TRBJ1-2 | TRBD1 | 14 | TRBV6-5 | . | TGTGCCAGCACCGTGACAGGGGACGGACTCGGCTACACCTTC | CASTVTGDGLGYTF
TRBJ1-5 | . | 12 | TRBV28 | . | TGTGCCAGCAGCACCACCTATCAGCCCCAGCATTTT | CASSTTYQPQHF
TRBJ1-6 | . | 13 | TRBV2 | . | TGTGCCAGCAGGGAGGGCCCCGGATCACCCCTCCACTTT | CASREGPGSPLHF
TRBJ2-1 | . | 12 | TRBV2 | . | TGTGCCAGCAGTCCGGACTTTACCGAGCAGTTCTTC | CASSPDFTEQFF